Below are 8 T cell receptor beta chains sequenced from a single sample in a study of T cells after yellow fever vaccination. TCRdb passed the 5' RACE reads through MiXCR, listing each CDR3 protein once. This table holds about 630,000 distinct CDR3 sequences, more than 9% found once. Material: PBMCs, obtained on the day of the yellow fever booster vaccination. These receptors were collected from a man between 25 and 39 years old who received the YFV17D yellow fever vaccine.

This clonotype has more than one count but fewer than ten. The chain combines TRBV12-3 or TRBV12-4 with TRBJ2-1; 9 bases map to TRBD1. Trimming took 6 bases from V and 8 from J; bases not matched to a gene: 5. This CDR3 has 13 residues. As DNA, the CDR3 is TGTGCCAGCAGGGACAGGGGCTTCGATGAGCAGTTCTTC. Protein product: CASRDRGFDEQFF.

This clonotype was counted a few times. This chain uses TRBV24-1 with TRBJ2-2; TRBD2 aligns across 11 bases. The germline V gene encodes CDR1 KGHDR and CDR2 SFDVKD. V was pared by 4 bases and J by 5 bases, with 2 bases of the junction left unmatched. The CDR3 totals 15 residues. CDR3 sequence: CATSEPSGRTGELFF. Here the CDR3 DNA reads TGTGCCACCAGTGAGCCTAGCGGGAGGACCGGGGAGCTGTTTTTT.

V usage is TRBV6-2 or TRBV6-3 and J usage is TRBJ2-7, with D uncertain. Germline V gene sequence: CDR1 MNHEY, CDR2 SVGEGT. The ends were cut back, 5 bases at V and 2 bases at J, with 16 bases in the middle. The CDR3 loop spans 15 amino acids. This chain's CDR3 is CASSSLVEQTYEQYF. The DNA for the CDR3 is TGTGCCAGCAGTAGCCTGGTCGAGCAAACCTACGAGCAGTACTTC.

The chain joins TRBV15 to TRBJ2-6; D gene unclear. The CDR3 loop spans 16 amino acids. The germline gives CDR1 LNHNV, CDR2 YYDKDF (reference sequence). The V end was cut by 0 bases, the J end by 0 bases, with 6 bases between. CDR3 bases: TGTGCCACCAGCAGAGAACTTCCCTCTGGGGCCAACGTCCTGACTTTC. This translates into CATSRELPSGANVLTF.

This chain connects TRBV6-5 to TRBJ1-5, with D perhaps TRBD1 (6 bases). CDR1 is MNHEY and CDR2 is SVGAGI in the germline V gene. The V gene lost 6 bases and the J gene lost 0 bases, with 21 bases spanning the gap. There are 18 residues in the CDR3. As DNA, the CDR3 is TGTGCCAGCAGGCCACAGGGAAGCCCGATATATAGCAATCAGCCCCAGCATTTT. It specifies CASRPQGSPIYSNQPQHF.

This clonotype showed up many times. The J gene is TRBJ2-2, the V gene TRBV19; D may be TRBD1 (5 bases). CDR1 and CDR2 (germline): LNHDA, SQIVND (reference sequence). V lost 8 bases, J lost 3 bases, and 13 bases lay in between. The CDR3 has 14 residues. CDR3 nucleotide sequence: TGTGCCAGTCCCCAACAGGAATACACCGGGGAGCTGTTTTTT. Amino acids: CASPQQEYTGELFF.

This clonotype turned up a few times. V and J are TRBV9 and TRBJ1-6, with D perhaps matching TRBD1 (5 bases). V lost 4 bases, J lost 0 bases, and 17 bases lay in between. The CDR3 is made up of 18 amino acids. The germline V gene encodes CDR1 SGDLS and CDR2 YYNGEE. The CDR3, as DNA: TGTGCCAGCAGCACCCCGACGGGGCAGAGCTCCTATAATTCACCCCTCCACTTT. This encodes CASSTPTGQSSYNSPLHF.

This clonotype was counted a few times. This sequence joins TRBV20-1 and TRBJ2-1, with D unresolved. Looked up from germline, CDR1 is DFQATT and CDR2 is SNEGSKA (reference sequence). The length of the CDR3 is 14 residues. With 2 bases removed from V and 1 base from J, the gap between germline ends came to 9 bases. The CDR3 sequence: CSARSGGSYNEQFF. The CDR3 bases are TGCAGTGCTAGATCTGGCGGATCCTACAATGAGCAGTTCTTC.